What follows is one T cell receptor (beta chain) and its context. This entry is derived from a study of blood T cell repertoires in COVID-19. Original methodology: Amplification of reference gene primers was used by the study to estimate nucleated cell counts. Clones were sequenced by immunoSEQ multiplex PCR, and TCRdb holds only the in-frame ones, with some missing. V and J calls and clone size are copied from that table; D and trimming were computed from the DNA. Of under 350,000 clones listed, 83% are singletons. Germline assignment: CDR1 LNHDA and CDR2 SQIVND (reference sequence). The length of the CDR3 is 15 residues. Trimming removed 3 bases from V and 3 bases from J, with 11 bases in between.

The sequenced sample was peripheral blood. This clonotype was sampled from a man aged 60-69 years who had recovered from COVID-19. The chain carries TRBV19 and TRBJ1-4; D gene unclear. The CDR3 here is CASSIAEWANEKLFF. CDR3 sequence (DNA): TGTGCCAGTAGTATTGCGGAGTGGGCTAATGAAAAACTGTTTTTT.